The clone carrying this T cell receptor (beta chain) was observed a few times. The target antigen is unknown. These data come from a study of early T cells in non-severe SARS-CoV-2 infection. Whole-study context: Unsorted whole-blood RNA was sequenced in bulk, leaving chains unpaired. General study findings and limits: Missing private and CD4 specificities, VDJdb matching favored anti-spike CD8 responses.

As part of library construction, unique molecular identifiers were attached to individual cDNA molecules. TCRdb called the 5' RACE reads again in MiXCR, with one record for every CDR3 protein. The repertoire has tens of thousands of distinct CDR3 sequences, more than 9% of them found once; the top ten carry approximately 16%. With V trimmed by 8 bases and J by 4 bases, 7 bases remained unmatched. The germline V gene has CDR1 MNHNY and CDR2 SVGAGI (reference sequence). This CDR3 has 14 residues. The sequenced material came from whole blood. The gene calls are TRBV6-6 and TRBJ2-2; 7 nucleotides align to TRBD1. This receptor was identified in an adult who was a healthcare worker with PCR-confirmed SARS-CoV-2 infection or an uninfected control (not recorded which). The CDR3 DNA follows: TGTGCCAGCTGCCTTAGGGGGCTCACCGGGGAGCTGTTTTTT. Encoded protein: CASCLRGLTGELFF.